This TCR beta chain was recovered during a study of Ad26.COV2.S vaccination and SARS-CoV-2 variants. For the study at large: Intramuscularly, Ad26.COV2.S was given either once or twice, 56 days apart.

The treatment denotes: some 19 received Ad26.COV2.S at low or high dose, single or two shots; 5 received placebo; per-sample allocation not given. Collection of samples fell on day 63 after the first vaccine or placebo injection. The shot given was an Ad26 vector that makes Wuhan-strain SARS-CoV-2 spike. TCRdb's copy holds only in-frame clones and misses some; the assay was immunoSEQ multiplex PCR. The table shows approximately 450,000 clones, with 80% to 95% occurring only once. The V end lost 5 bases, the J end lost 6 bases, and 13 bases lay between the germline ends. CDR1 is SSHAT and CDR2 is FNYEAQ in the germline V gene (reference sequence). CDR3 length: 14 amino acids.

This clonotype was sampled from a person between 18 and 59 years old who received the Ad26.COV2.S COVID-19 vaccine or a placebo. The sample here was peripheral blood, taken in a trial of Ad26.COV2.S vaccine versus placebo. V is TRBV7-7 and J is TRBJ2-2; D remains unclear. CDR3 in amino acids: CASSPALSPGELFF. In nucleotides, the CDR3 is TGTGCCAGCAGCCCAGCTTTAAGTCCCGGGGAGCTGTTTTTT.